This TCR beta chain was sequenced in a study of Tregs in tolerant kidney transplant recipients. General study results and limits: This study did not directly address biological reproducibility. Validation in larger populations is needed because few patients were studied.

As to this clone: Its antigen remains unknown.

Per germline, CDR1 SGHAT and CDR2 FQNNGV. V was trimmed by 1 base and J by 0 bases, leaving 10 bases between them. The CDR3 contains 15 residues. CD4+CD25+CD127- Tregs, CD4+CD25- non-Tregs, CD4 and CD8 cells were sorted. Method: immunoSEQ multiplex PCR; TCRdb's copy keeps in-frame clones and lacks some. This table has approximately 260,000 clones, about four fifths appearing once. This clonotype originated in a human donor in good health. The specimen sequenced was CD4+ T cells from blood. The chain couples TRBV11-2 to TRBJ2-7; D remains ambiguous. The CDR3: CASSLVVTSSYEQYF. CDR3 DNA: TGTGCCAGCAGCTTAGTGGTAACAAGCTCCTACGAGCAGTACTTC.